This TCR beta chain was captured by sequencing in a study of blood T cells in healthy people across ages. The V and J ends lost 1 base and 4 bases, in that order; junction bases with no gene match: 4. This CDR3 spans 14 amino acids. Germline V CDR1 and CDR2: SQVTM, ANQGSEA. This clonotype was seen a few times. The second PCR ran about 6 to 11 cycles with a sample-barcoded 5' primer and J-beta primers. TCRdb fed the 5' RACE reads into MiXCR, producing one record per CDR3 protein. In the table there are some 890,000 distinct CDR3 sequences, about 27% of which are singletons. The same data also went into a second study, on T cells of mothers and their children.

The TCR originated in a woman in her 40s in good health. The rearrangement joins TRBV29-1 to TRBJ1-5, with 7 bases lining up with TRBD1. Sequencing input: blood. The CDR3 loop reads CSVEGHRGNQPQHF. The CDR3 DNA is TGCAGCGTTGAAGGTCACAGGGGAAATCAGCCCCAGCATTTT.